This T cell receptor (beta chain) stems from a study of blood T cell repertoires in COVID-19. As processed by the authors: The authors estimated nucleated cell counts from reference gene primer amplification. Using immunoSEQ multiplex PCR, the repertoire was profiled, and TCRdb retains in-frame clones only, with some absent. V, J and clone size are taken as reported in that table, and D and trimming were inferred from the DNA itself. The sample shows more than 200,000 clones, around 80% of them seen only once. Germline V gene data show CDR1 as LNHDA and CDR2 as SQIVND (reference sequence). The CDR3 runs 17 residues. V was shortened by 7 bases and J by 0 bases, with 19 bases between the two germline ends.

The chain couples TRBV19 to TRBJ1-5; D is possibly TRBD1 (6 bases). The sequencing sample was made of PBMCs or T cells enriched from blood (not recorded which). The TCR was taken from a man aged 55 to 69 who had recovered from COVID-19. CDR3: CASTPSDRIYSNQPQHF. The CDR3 DNA reads as TGTGCCAGTACCCCCTCCGACAGGATATATAGCAATCAGCCCCAGCATTTT. Variable domain in full (rest from reference TRBV19 and TRBJ1-5): DGGITQSPKYLFRKEGQNVTLSCEQNLNHDAMYWYRQDPGQGLRLIYYSQIVNDFQKGDIAEGYSVSREKKESFPLTVTSAQKNPTAFYLCASTPSDRIYSNQPQHFGDGTRLSIL.